This T cell receptor beta chain was found in a study of cytomegalovirus exposure and HLA in healthy donors. V gave up 2 bases and J gave up 3 bases; unmatched junction bases: 2. The CDR3 sequence is 14 residues long. The germline V gene has CDR1 MNHEY and CDR2 SVGAGI. PCR employed 60 Vbeta and 13 Jbeta primers. Sequencing was performed with immunoSEQ multiplex PCR; in TCRdb, only in-frame clones are kept and a portion is missing. Of around 170,000 clones in the sample, less than 90% were seen once. The material sequenced was PBMCs. This sequence was found in a girl aged 5-17 years in good health and CMV-seropositive. The chain carries TRBV6-5 and TRBJ2-7, with TRBD2 identical over 9 bases. Here the CDR3 DNA reads TGTGCCAGCAGTTACGGCGGGAGGGACTACGAGCAGTACTTC. Protein sequence: CASSYGGRDYEQYF.